This TCR beta chain was recovered during a study of cytomegalovirus exposure and HLA in healthy donors. The primer mix had 60 Vbeta and 13 Jbeta primers. Produced via immunoSEQ multiplex PCR; TCRdb's table is partial and in-frame only. The sample has around 200,000 clones, roughly four fifths seen once. Germline lookup yields CDR1 MNHNY and CDR2 SVGAGI (reference sequence). V lost 6 bases to trimming and J lost 6 bases; unmatched junction nucleotides: 7. The CDR3 has 14 residues. Sequenced material: PBMCs. This sequence originates from a man aged 45-60 years in good health and CMV-seronegative. The chain combines TRBV6-6 with TRBJ2-7; TRBD1 matches 11 bases. The CDR3 DNA reads TGTGCCAGCAGCCCTACCGGGACAGGGGGCGAGCAGTACTTC. This codes for CASSPTGTGGEQYF.